One and the same sample provided the 16 T cell receptor beta chains below, sequenced in a study of shared clonotypes between healthy human individuals (dated by TCRdb to about 2020). Libraries were built with the immunoSEQ multiplex PCR assay. What TCRdb holds here is the immuneACCESS table cut down to in-frame rearrangements. Part of the clones is not present; checked against another copy, under half of the missing clones reflect an unresolved V gene, and the others are unexplained. This sample has around 2.5 million clones in its table, and 90% to 95% of those were observed once. The ten largest clones take up about 0.39% of the sample. Sequenced input: naive CD4+ T cells from PBMCs. This sample's cell subset or site label indicates: CD45RA+ positively selected. These receptors all stem from a young man in good health. Some clones in this sample may be carry-over from other donors' samples.

This clone has a single count. The chain uses TRBV5-1 and TRBJ1-4; D is perhaps TRBD1 (5 bases). The CDR3 is 15 residues long. The V end lost 4 bases, the J end lost 5 bases, and 15 bases lay between the germline ends. The germline V gene encodes CDR1 SGHRS and CDR2 YFSETQ. DNA of the CDR3: TGCGCCAGCAGCGTCCTGCAGGGCGTAAATGAAAAACTGTTTTTT. Translated: CASSVLQGVNEKLFF.

In the case of this clone: Other DNA sequences in this sample translate to the same CDR3. The chain recombines TRBV9 with TRBJ1-1; 8 bases fit TRBD1. After removal of 0 bases from V and 5 bases from J, the junction contained 9 bases not matched to a gene. The CDR3 sequence is 16 residues long. Germline V gene sequence: CDR1 SGDLS, CDR2 YYNGEE. CDR3 sequence (DNA): TGTGCCAGCAGCGTAGGCCAGGGGGCCCCAGGGACTGAAGCTTTCTTT. Its protein product is CASSVGQGAPGTEAFF.

The rearrangement joins TRBV4-2 to TRBJ1-3; D is undetermined. V shed 0 bases and J shed 2 bases, with 14 bases lying between them. This CDR3 is 17 amino acids long. CDR1 and CDR2 (germline): LGHNA, YNFKEQ. The CDR3 bases are TGTGCCAGCAGCCAAGATCGATCTAAAATCCCTGGAAACACCATATATTTT. Translation gives CASSQDRSKIPGNTIYF.

This chain links TRBV30 with TRBJ2-2, with D possibly matching TRBD1 (5 bases). CDR1 is GTSNPN and CDR2 is SVGIG in the germline V gene (reference sequence). The V and J ends lost 8 bases and 2 bases respectively, with 12 bases between them. The CDR3 consists of 13 residues. CDR3 sequence (DNA): TGTGCCGGTAGGGGCCGTAACACCGGGGAGCTGTTTTTT. Amino acids: CAGRGRNTGELFF.

The chain uses TRBV29-1 and TRBJ1-1; perhaps TRBD1 as D (5 bases). V was clipped by 4 bases and J by 4 bases, with 13 bases between them. The CDR3 contains 13 residues. CDR1 is SQVTM and CDR2 is ANQGSEA in the germline V gene. The chain's CDR3 is CSVAPREFTEAFF. The CDR3, as DNA: TGCAGCGTTGCTCCCAGGGAATTCACTGAAGCTTTCTTT.

The CDR3 nucleotides read TGTGCCGGAGAGGAGGGCTACACCTTC. Residues: CAGEEGYTF. This chain links TRBV30 with TRBJ1-2, with unresolved D. Germline CDR1 reads GTSNPN; CDR2 reads SVGIG (reference sequence). CDR3 length equals 9 residues. Trimming pared 8 bases from V and 8 bases from J, leaving 9 bases between. Drawing the rest from reference TRBV30 and TRBJ1-2, the complete variable domain is SQTIHQWPATLVQPVGSPLSLECTVEGTSNPNLYWYRQAAGRGLQLLFYSVGIGQISSEVPQNLSASRPQDRQFILSSKKLLLSDSGFYLCAGEEGYTFGSGTRLTVV.

V and J are TRBV27 and TRBJ1-2; perhaps TRBD1 as D (6 bases). Per germline, CDR1 MNHEY and CDR2 SMNVEV (reference sequence). The CDR3 extends over 21 amino acids. Trimming took off 2 bases at V and 4 bases at J, with 32 bases between the two ends. Written as DNA, the CDR3 is TGTGCCAGCAGTTTACGTTCGGGTTGGACGGACAGATTTCGAGGGATCTATGGCTACACCTTC. It yields the protein CASSLRSGWTDRFRGIYGYTF.

The CDR3 DNA is TGTGCCAGCAATATCGGACGGACTAATGAAAAACTGTTTTTT. Protein: CASNIGRTNEKLFF. The rearrangement uses TRBV28 and TRBJ1-4; no clear D. Deletions cut 7 bases from V and 2 bases from J, with 11 bases between. CDR3 length: 14 residues. Germline V CDR1 and CDR2: MDHEN, SYDVKM.

The rearrangement links TRBV10-3 to TRBJ1-4, with D hard to call. The CDR3 totals 13 residues. CDR1 is ENHRY, CDR2 SYGVKD, per germline. Trimming shortened V by 4 bases and J by 5 bases, and 8 bases separated the two germline ends. The CDR3 here is CAISVGNNEKLFF. In DNA form, the CDR3 reads TGTGCCATCAGTGTTGGGAACAATGAAAAACTGTTTTTT.

The rearrangement links TRBV28 to TRBJ2-1, with D possibly TRBD2 on 6 matching bases. The CDR3 runs 15 residues. The germline V and J ends were trimmed by 8 bases and 0 bases, with 14 bases remaining between them. Per the germline V gene, CDR1 is MDHEN and CDR2 is SYDVKM. CDR3 region: CASAWDLSSYNEQFF. CDR3 nucleotides: TGTGCCAGCGCCTGGGACTTGAGCTCCTACAATGAGCAGTTCTTC.

Note on this clone: Other DNA sequences within the sample encode an identical CDR3. The chain combines TRBV7-7 with TRBJ1-1, with TRBD1 matching 8 bases. Germline V gene lookup returns CDR1 SSHAT and CDR2 FNYEAQ (reference sequence). V lost 5 bases, J lost 5 bases, and 4 bases stayed unmatched. This CDR3 has 13 amino acids. The chain's CDR3 is CASSTDRGTEAFF. The CDR3, as DNA: TGTGCCAGCAGCACAGACAGGGGAACTGAAGCTTTCTTT. Drawing the rest from reference TRBV7-7 and TRBJ1-1, the complete variable domain is GAGVSQSPRYKVTKRGQDVTLRCDPISSHATLYWYQQALGQGPEFLTYFNYEAQPDKSGLPSDRFSAERPEGSISTLTIQRTEQRDSAMYRCASSTDRGTEAFFGQGTRLTVV.

V usage is TRBV21-1 and J usage is TRBJ2-1; TRBD2, the D gene given by the table, was not confirmed from the DNA. TRBV21-1 is a listed pseudogene. The CDR3 extends over 16 amino acids. The CDR3 nucleotides are TGTGCCGGAGCCGAACCTAGCGGGGGCCTTAGGAATGAGCAGTTCTTC. It translates to CAGAEPSGGLRNEQFF.

This clone was observed a single time. J is TRBJ1-1 and V is TRBV5-1, with 10 bases that match TRBD1. Trimming took 1 base from V and 0 from J; bases not matched to a gene: 9. The CDR3 sequence is 18 residues long. CDR1 is SGHRS, CDR2 YFSETQ, per germline. The DNA for the CDR3 is TGCGCCAGCAGCTTGTGGTGGACAGGGGGAGGGATGAACACTGAAGCTTTCTTT. The encoded protein is CASSLWWTGGGMNTEAFF.

The V gene is TRBV28, the J gene TRBJ2-3; D may be TRBD1 (5 bases). Germline V gives CDR1 MDHEN, CDR2 SYDVKM. This CDR3 has 14 residues. Trimming took off 2 bases at V and 8 bases at J, with 14 bases between the two ends. CDR3 loop: CASSLLRQSFTQYF. For the CDR3, the DNA is TGTGCCAGCAGTTTACTCAGACAGTCCTTTACGCAGTATTTT.

In its sample, this clone was seen once. The gene calls are TRBV9 and TRBJ2-7; weak D call: TRBD2 (6 bases). The CDR3 loop spans 14 amino acids. V lost 3 bases and J 7 bases, leaving 17 bases between the germline ends. Germline values: CDR1 SGDLS, CDR2 YYNGEE. The CDR3 sequence: CASSAHRDSREQYF. The CDR3 DNA reads TGTGCCAGCAGCGCTCATCGGGACTCGAGAGAGCAGTACTTC.

This chain joins TRBV27 and TRBJ2-3; TRBD2 aligns across 8 bases. The CDR3 has 14 amino acids. The J segment lost 3 bases and the V segment lost 6 bases, leaving 5 bases of the junction unmatched. Per the germline V gene, CDR1 is MNHEY and CDR2 is SMNVEV (reference sequence). The CDR3 here is CASRRAGGTDTQYF. The CDR3 nucleotides read TGTGCCAGCAGACGGGCGGGAGGTACAGATACGCAGTATTTT.